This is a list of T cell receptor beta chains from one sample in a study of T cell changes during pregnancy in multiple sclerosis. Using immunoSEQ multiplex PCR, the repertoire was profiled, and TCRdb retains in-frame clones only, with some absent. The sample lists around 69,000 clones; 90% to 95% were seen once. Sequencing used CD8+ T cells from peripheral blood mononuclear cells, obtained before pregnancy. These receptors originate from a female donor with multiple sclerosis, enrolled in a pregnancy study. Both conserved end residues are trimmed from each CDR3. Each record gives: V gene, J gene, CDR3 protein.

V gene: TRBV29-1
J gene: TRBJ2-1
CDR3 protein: SVVGLENNEQF

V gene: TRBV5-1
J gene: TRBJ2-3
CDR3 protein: ASDPAGNSDTQY

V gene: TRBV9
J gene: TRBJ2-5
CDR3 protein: ASSAPLAGDQETQY

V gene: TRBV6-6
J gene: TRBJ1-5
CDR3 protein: ASSYSPQISNQPQH

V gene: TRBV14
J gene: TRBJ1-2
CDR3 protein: ASSQPQGNYGYT

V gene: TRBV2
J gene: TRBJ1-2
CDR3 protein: ASREQGSYGYT

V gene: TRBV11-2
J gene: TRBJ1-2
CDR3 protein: ASSLGSNYGYT

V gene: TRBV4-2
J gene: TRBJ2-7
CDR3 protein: ASSQEGGAGPVGGSEQY

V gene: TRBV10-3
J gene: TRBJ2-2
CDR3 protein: AITETGTGELF

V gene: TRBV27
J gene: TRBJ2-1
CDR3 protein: ASGPTDRMYNEQF

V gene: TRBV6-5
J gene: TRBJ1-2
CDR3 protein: ASRQGTGIHGYT

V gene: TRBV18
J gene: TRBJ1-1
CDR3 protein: ASSLQIYGNQGENTEAF

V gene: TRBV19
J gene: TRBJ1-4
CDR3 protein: ASSPDGEWSEKLF

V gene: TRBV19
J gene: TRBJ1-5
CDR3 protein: ASSAPAEGIINQPQH

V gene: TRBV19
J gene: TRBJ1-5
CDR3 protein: ASSIGVWEQGGNQPQH

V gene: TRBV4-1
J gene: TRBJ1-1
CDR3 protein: ASSQVEESTEAF

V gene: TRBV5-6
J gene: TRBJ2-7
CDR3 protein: ASSFAGLSYEQY

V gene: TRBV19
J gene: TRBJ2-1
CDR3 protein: ASSPHWSGGAVSEQF

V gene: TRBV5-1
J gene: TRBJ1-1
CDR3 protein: ASSLRQGGTEAF

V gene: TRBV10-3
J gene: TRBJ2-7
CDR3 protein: AFGQGLYYEQY

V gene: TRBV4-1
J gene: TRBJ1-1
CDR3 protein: ASSHDQGNTEAF

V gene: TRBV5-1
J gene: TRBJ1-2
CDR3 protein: ASSPPEDSHGYT

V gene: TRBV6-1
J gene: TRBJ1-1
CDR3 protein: ASSGTGFLDTEAF

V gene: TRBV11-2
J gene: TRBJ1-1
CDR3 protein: ASRGGGPLDTEAF

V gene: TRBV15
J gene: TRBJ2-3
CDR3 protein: ATSRGDYSDQDTQY

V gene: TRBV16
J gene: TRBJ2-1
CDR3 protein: ASSQSGLGDLF

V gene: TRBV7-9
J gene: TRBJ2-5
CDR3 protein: ASSYGPTGGQETQY

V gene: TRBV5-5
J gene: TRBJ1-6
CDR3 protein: ASSLGDNSPLH

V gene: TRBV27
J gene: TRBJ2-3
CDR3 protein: ASSFRGGTSTDTQY

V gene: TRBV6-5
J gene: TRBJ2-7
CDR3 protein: ASSYSGRDEQY

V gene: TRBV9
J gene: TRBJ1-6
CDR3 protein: ASTPGGGSSLLH

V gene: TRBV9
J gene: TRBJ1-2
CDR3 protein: ASNIRGTDNGYT

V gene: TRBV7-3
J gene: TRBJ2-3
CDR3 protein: ASSMTGSTDTQY

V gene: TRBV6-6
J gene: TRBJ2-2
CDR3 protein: ATRGDTGELF

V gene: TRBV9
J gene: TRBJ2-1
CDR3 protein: ASSPRTGYNEQF

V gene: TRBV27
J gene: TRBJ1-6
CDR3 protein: ASATPARVYNSPLH

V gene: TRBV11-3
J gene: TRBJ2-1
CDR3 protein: ASSAGLAGDTYNEQF

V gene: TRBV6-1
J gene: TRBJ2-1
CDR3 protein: ASRLGQGPNNEQF